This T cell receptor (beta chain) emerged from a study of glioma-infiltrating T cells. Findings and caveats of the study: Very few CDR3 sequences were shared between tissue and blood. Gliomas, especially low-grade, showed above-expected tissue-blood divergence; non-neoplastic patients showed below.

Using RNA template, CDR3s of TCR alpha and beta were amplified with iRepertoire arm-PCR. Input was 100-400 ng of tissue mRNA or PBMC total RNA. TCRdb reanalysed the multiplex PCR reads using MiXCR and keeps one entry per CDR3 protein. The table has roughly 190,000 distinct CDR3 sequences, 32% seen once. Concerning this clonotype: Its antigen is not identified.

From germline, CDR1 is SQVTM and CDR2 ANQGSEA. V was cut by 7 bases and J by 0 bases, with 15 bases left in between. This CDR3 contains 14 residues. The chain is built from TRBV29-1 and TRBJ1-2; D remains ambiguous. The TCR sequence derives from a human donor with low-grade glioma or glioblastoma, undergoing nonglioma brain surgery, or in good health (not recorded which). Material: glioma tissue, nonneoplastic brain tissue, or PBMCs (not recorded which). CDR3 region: CSANRAAANYGYTF. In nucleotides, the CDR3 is TGCAGCGCCAACCGGGCCGCAGCTAACTATGGCTACACCTTC.